This entry lists 19 T cell receptor beta chains sequenced from one sample in a study of patients and donors after allogeneic stem cell transplantation. TCRdb reanalysed the RT-PCR reads using MiXCR and keeps one entry per CDR3 protein. The sample has about 25,000 distinct CDR3 sequences; 35% to 45% are singletons. The specimen was blood, either unsorted or a sorted T cell fraction (not recorded which). Receptors originate from a human donor who was either an allogeneic HSCT recipient or a stem cell or donor lymphocyte infusion donor (not recorded which). It is not recorded whose cells these are; they may come from a transplant donor.

This clonotype has only a few counts. The V gene is TRBV12-3 or TRBV12-4, the J gene TRBJ2-1, with 9 bases lining up with TRBD2. The CDR3 has 14 residues. V dropped 8 bases and J dropped 6; count of bases not matched to a gene: 8. CDR3 sequence: CASSFGLAINEQFF. Written as DNA, the CDR3 is TGTGCCAGCTCCTTCGGACTAGCGATCAATGAGCAGTTCTTC.

The V call is TRBV28, the J call TRBJ1-3; D possibly corresponds to TRBD1 (5 bases). The CDR3 has 17 residues. Germline lookup yields CDR1 MDHEN and CDR2 SYDVKM. V lost 3 bases to trimming and J lost 0 bases, with 15 bases between them. Here the CDR3 DNA reads TGTGCCAGCAGTTTTACAGGAGATTACTCCTCTGGAAACACCATATATTTT. Amino acid sequence: CASSFTGDYSSGNTIYF. Drawing the rest from reference TRBV28 and TRBJ1-3, the complete variable domain is DVKVTQSSRYLVKRTGEKVFLECVQDMDHENMFWYRQDPGLGLRLIYFSYDVKMKEKGDIPEGYSVSREKKERFSLILESASTNQTSMYLCASSFTGDYSSGNTIYFGEGSWLTVV.

About this clonotype itself: An end of the junction differs from the germline gene, which may be a read error. The V call is TRBV5-1, the J call TRBJ1-1, with D hard to call. This CDR3 has 12 residues. Germline-derived CDR1 and CDR2 are SGHRS and YFSETQ. This CDR3 reads CVSSLLGTEAFF. DNA of the CDR3: TGCGTCAGCAGCCTCCTCGGCACTGAAGCTTTCTTT.

The V and J genes are TRBV28 and TRBJ2-2; weak D call: TRBD2 (6 bases). The CDR3 runs to 12 residues. Germline V gene data show CDR1 as MDHEN and CDR2 as SYDVKM. The CDR3 region is CATRRTTGELFF. The CDR3 bases are TGTGCGACTAGACGGACCACCGGGGAGCTGTTTTTT.

The chain carries TRBV9 and TRBJ2-7; TRBD1 matches at 8 bases. V lost 4 bases to trimming and J lost 6 bases; unmatched junction nucleotides: 9. The CDR3 has 14 residues. From germline, CDR1 is SGDLS and CDR2 YYNGEE. CDR3 in DNA: TGTGCCAGCAGCCCCACGACAGGGGACTCCGAGCAGTACTTC. It specifies CASSPTTGDSEQYF. The full variable domain, in which reference TRBV9 and TRBJ2-7 provide the parts outside the CDR3, is DSGVTQTPKHLITATGQRVTLRCSPRSGDLSVYWYQQSLDQGLQFLIQYYNGEERAKGNILERFSAQQFPDLHSELNLSSLELGDSALYFCASSPTTGDSEQYFGPGTRLTVT.

To note about this clonotype: Germline is not matched at one junction end, which may reflect a read error. This rearrangement joins TRBV5-1 to TRBJ1-2, with D possibly TRBD1 on 6 matching bases. Germline V gene lookup returns CDR1 SGHRS and CDR2 YFSETQ. The CDR3 runs 13 residues. CDR3 loop: CTSSLNRDYGYTF. The CDR3 coding sequence is TGCACCAGCAGCTTGAACAGGGACTATGGCTACACCTTC. Variable domain in full (rest from reference TRBV5-1 and TRBJ1-2): KAGVTQTPRYLIKTRGQQVTLSCSPISGHRSVSWYQQTPGQGLQFLFEYFSETQRNKGNFPGRFSGRQFSNSRSEMNVSTLELGDSALYLCTSSLNRDYGYTFGSGTRLTVV.

The V call is TRBV2, the J call TRBJ1-2, with D hard to call. The ends were cut back, 11 bases at V and 4 bases at J, with 14 bases in the middle. The germline CDR1 and CDR2 sequences are SNHLY and FYNNEI. This CDR3 comprises 12 residues. The CDR3 coding sequence is TGTGCCCGTTCACCCGGTGGCTATGGCTACACCTTC. It specifies CARSPGGYGYTF.

This clonotype was detected only a few times. V and J are TRBV25-1 and TRBJ1-1; D perhaps matches TRBD1 (5 bases). Germline V gives CDR1 MGHDK, CDR2 SYGVNS. The V and J ends lost 3 bases and 4 bases respectively, with 9 bases between them. The CDR3 has 13 amino acids. The CDR3 spells CASSEVGRTEAFF. The CDR3 DNA sequence: TGTGCCAGCAGTGAGGTGGGGCGCACTGAAGCTTTCTTT.

The chain links TRBV12-3 or TRBV12-4 to TRBJ1-1; D remains unclear. Trimming removed 7 bases at V and 1 base at J, with 10 bases between. The CDR3 spans 13 residues. CDR3 nucleotides: TGTGCCAGCACCCTCGCGCAGAACACTGAAGCTTTCTTT. It specifies CASTLAQNTEAFF.

The chain has TRBV29-1 and TRBJ1-1; D uncertain. Germline V gives CDR1 SQVTM, CDR2 ANQGSEA. This CDR3 has 10 amino acids. V lost 4 bases, J lost 4 bases, and 4 bases lay in between. The CDR3 bases are TGCAGCGTTGGCATCACTGAAGCTTTCTTT. Translating gives CSVGITEAFF.

The gene calls are TRBV20-1 and TRBJ1-4; D might be TRBD1 (6 bases). Germline CDR1 DFQATT, CDR2 SNEGSKA (reference sequence). The V end lost 6 bases, the J end lost 0 bases, and 20 bases lay between the germline ends. The CDR3 extends over 17 amino acids. CDR3 protein: CSAIKGGTMTTNEKLFF. The CDR3 bases are TGCAGTGCCATCAAAGGTGGGACAATGACAACTAATGAAAAACTGTTTTTT.

The rearrangement uses TRBV29-1 and TRBJ2-7; 8 positions agree with TRBD1. There are 13 residues in the CDR3. V lost 6 bases to trimming and J lost 3 bases; unmatched junction nucleotides: 7. Looked up from germline, CDR1 is SQVTM and CDR2 is ANQGSEA. In DNA, the CDR3 is TGCAGCGTGACCGGGACAGGCGGCTACGAGCAGTACTTC. This sequence encodes CSVTGTGGYEQYF.

V gene TRBV9 combines with J gene TRBJ2-3; D gene uncertain. The ends were cut back, 0 bases at V and 11 bases at J, with 10 bases in the middle. The CDR3 totals 12 residues. The germline V gene encodes CDR1 SGDLS and CDR2 YYNGEE. CDR3 loop: CASSVEGFLQYF. DNA of the CDR3: TGTGCCAGCAGCGTAGAAGGGTTCTTGCAGTATTTT.

Worth noting for this clonotype: A much larger clone sits a single nucleotide away, making a read error possible. V gene TRBV12-3 or TRBV12-4 combines with J gene TRBJ1-6; D is uncertain. Trimming took 0 bases from V and 1 from J, leaving 19 bases between them. The CDR3 consists of 20 residues. The CDR3 region has the DNA TGTGCCAGCAGTTTAGCGCGGAGCAAGGCCTGGAGGTCCTATAATTCACCCCTCCACTTT. Translation: CASSLARSKAWRSYNSPLHF.

This clonotype was counted only a few times. The genes are TRBV20-1 and TRBJ2-7, with D unclear. V was clipped by 1 base and J by 4 bases, with 17 bases between them. Germline assignment: CDR1 DFQATT and CDR2 SNEGSKA (reference sequence). The CDR3 contains 15 residues. The chain's CDR3 is CSARGWGPLQYEQYF. The CDR3 coding sequence is TGCAGTGCTAGAGGATGGGGTCCCCTCCAGTACGAGCAGTACTTC.

The CDR3 DNA reads as TGTGCCAGCACCGTCGGGACCCTTTTAGTCGATGAGCAGTTCTTC. Its protein is CASTVGTLLVDEQFF. This chain links TRBV12-3 or TRBV12-4 with TRBJ2-1, with D possibly called TRBD1 or TRBD2 (5 bases each). With 7 bases removed from V and 8 bases from J, the gap between germline ends came to 21 bases. The CDR3 length is 15 residues.

This chain links TRBV9 with TRBJ1-4, with D possibly being TRBD1 (6 bases). The V gene lost 0 bases and the J gene lost 4 bases, with 13 bases spanning the gap. The CDR3 is made up of 16 amino acids. Germline CDR1 and CDR2: SGDLS and YYNGEE. The CDR3 nucleotides read TGTGCCAGCAGCGTAGGTGCGGACAGCCTTAATGAAAAACTGTTTTTT. Translated: CASSVGADSLNEKLFF.

A few counts support this clonotype. The V call is TRBV13, the J call TRBJ1-1; no clear D gene. CDR3 length: 13 amino acids. Deletions cut 0 bases from V and 7 bases from J, with 9 bases between. Germline V CDR1 and CDR2: PRHDT, FYEKMQ (reference sequence). CDR3 sequence reads: CASSLGGIGEAFF. The CDR3 nucleotides are TGTGCCAGCAGCTTAGGAGGGATTGGTGAAGCTTTCTTT. Full variable domain (remainder filled in from reference TRBV13 and TRBJ1-1): AAGVIQSPRHLIKEKRETATLKCYPIPRHDTVYWYQQGPGQDPQFLISFYEKMQSDKGSIPDRFSAQQFSDYHSELNMSSLELGDSALYFCASSLGGIGEAFFGQGTRLTVV.

This chain connects TRBV9 to TRBJ1-2; D gene unclear. V lost 0 bases and J 4 bases, leaving 10 bases between the germline ends. The CDR3 is 14 amino acids. The germline gives CDR1 SGDLS, CDR2 YYNGEE. CDR3 sequence reads: CASSVVPQSYGYTF. In DNA, the CDR3 is TGTGCCAGCAGCGTAGTCCCACAGAGCTATGGCTACACCTTC.